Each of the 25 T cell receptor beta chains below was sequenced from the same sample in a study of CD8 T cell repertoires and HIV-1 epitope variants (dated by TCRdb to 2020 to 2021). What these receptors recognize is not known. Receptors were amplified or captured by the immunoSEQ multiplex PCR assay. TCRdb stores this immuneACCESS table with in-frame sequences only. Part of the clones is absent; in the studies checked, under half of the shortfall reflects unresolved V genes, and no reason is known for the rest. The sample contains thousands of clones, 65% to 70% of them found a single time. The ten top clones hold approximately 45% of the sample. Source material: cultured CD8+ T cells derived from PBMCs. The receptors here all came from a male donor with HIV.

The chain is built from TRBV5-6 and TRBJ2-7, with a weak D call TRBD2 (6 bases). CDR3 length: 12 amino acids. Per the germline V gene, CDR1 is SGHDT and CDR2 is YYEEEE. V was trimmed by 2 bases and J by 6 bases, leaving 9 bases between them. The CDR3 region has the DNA TGTGCCAGCAGCTTACGAGCGGGCGAGCAGTACTTC. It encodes CASSLRAGEQYF.

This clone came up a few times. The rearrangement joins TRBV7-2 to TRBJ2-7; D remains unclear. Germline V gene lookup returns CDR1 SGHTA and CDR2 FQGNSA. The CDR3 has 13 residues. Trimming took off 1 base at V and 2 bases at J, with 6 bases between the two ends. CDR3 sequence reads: CASSLDWAYEQYF. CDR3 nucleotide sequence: TGTGCCAGCAGCTTAGACTGGGCCTACGAGCAGTACTTC.

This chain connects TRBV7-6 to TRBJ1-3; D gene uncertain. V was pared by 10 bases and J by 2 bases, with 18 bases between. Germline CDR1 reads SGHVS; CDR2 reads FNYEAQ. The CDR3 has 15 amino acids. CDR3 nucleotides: TGTGCCACCAGTGGGCCCGAAACGACTGGAAACACCATATATTTT. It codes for CATSGPETTGNTIYF.

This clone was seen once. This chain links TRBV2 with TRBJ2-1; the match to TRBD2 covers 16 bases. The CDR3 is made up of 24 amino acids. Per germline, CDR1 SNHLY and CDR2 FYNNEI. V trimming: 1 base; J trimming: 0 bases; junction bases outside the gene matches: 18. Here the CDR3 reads CASSEEKGLAGGSVVPRSYNEQFF. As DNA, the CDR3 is TGTGCCAGCAGTGAAGAGAAGGGACTAGCGGGAGGGTCGGTCGTTCCTCGCTCCTACAATGAGCAGTTCTTC.

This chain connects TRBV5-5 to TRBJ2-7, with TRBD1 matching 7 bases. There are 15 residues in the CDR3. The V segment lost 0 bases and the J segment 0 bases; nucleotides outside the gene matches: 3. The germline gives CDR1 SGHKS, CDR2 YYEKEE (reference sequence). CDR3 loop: CASSLGDSDSYEQYF. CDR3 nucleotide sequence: TGTGCCAGCAGCTTGGGGGACAGTGACTCCTACGAGCAGTACTTC. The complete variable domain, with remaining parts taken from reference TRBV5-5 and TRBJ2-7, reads DAGVTQSPTHLIKTRGQQVTLRCSPISGHKSVSWYQQVLGQGPQFIFQYYEKEERGRGNFPDRFSARQFPNYSSELNVNALLLGDSALYLCASSLGDSDSYEQYFGPGTRLTVT.

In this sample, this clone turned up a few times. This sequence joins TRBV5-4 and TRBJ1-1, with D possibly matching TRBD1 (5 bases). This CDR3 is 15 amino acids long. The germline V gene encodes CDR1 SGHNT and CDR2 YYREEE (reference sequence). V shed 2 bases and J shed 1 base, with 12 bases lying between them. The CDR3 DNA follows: TGTGCCAGCAGCTTACCGGGACCGGGGAACACTGAAGCTTTCTTT. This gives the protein CASSLPGPGNTEAFF.

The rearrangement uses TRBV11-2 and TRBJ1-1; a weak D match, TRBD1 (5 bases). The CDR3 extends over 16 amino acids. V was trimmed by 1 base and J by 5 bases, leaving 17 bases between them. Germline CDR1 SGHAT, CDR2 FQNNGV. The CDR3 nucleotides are TGTGCCAGCAGCTTAGCTTCTAGCCAGGGTTGGACTGAAGCTTTCTTT. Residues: CASSLASSQGWTEAFF.

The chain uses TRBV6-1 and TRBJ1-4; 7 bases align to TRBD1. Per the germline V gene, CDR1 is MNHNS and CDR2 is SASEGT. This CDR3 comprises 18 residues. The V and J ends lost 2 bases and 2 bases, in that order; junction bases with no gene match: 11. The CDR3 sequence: CASSETTQGVRTNEKLFF. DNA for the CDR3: TGTGCCAGCAGTGAAACTACTCAGGGGGTTAGGACTAATGAAAAACTGTTTTTT.

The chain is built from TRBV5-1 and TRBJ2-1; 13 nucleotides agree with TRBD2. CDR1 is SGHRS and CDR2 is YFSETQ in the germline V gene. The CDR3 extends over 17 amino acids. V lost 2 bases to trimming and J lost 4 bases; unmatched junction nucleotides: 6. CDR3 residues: CASSLTSGRVGYNEQFF. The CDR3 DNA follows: TGCGCCAGCAGCTTAACTAGCGGGAGGGTTGGGTACAATGAGCAGTTCTTC.

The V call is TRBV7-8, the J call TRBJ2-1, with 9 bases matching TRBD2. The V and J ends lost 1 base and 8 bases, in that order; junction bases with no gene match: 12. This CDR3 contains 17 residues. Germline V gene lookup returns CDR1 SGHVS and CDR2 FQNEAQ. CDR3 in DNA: TGTGCCAGCAGCTTAGAGGTTGGGACTAGCAAAAACTATGAGCAGTTCTTC. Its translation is CASSLEVGTSKNYEQFF. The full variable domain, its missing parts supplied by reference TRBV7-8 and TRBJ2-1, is GAGVSQSPRYKVAKRGQDVALRCDPISGHVSLFWYQQALGQGPEFLTYFQNEAQLDKSGLPSDRFFAERPEGSVSTLKIQRTQQEDSAVYLCASSLEVGTSKNYEQFFGPGTRLTVL.

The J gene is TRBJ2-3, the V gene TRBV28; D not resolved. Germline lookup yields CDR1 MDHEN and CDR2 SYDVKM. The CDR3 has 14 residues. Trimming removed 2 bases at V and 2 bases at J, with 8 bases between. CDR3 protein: CASSLGHNTDTQYF. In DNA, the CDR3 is TGTGCCAGCAGTTTAGGGCATAACACAGATACGCAGTATTTT. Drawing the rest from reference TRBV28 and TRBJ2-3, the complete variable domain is DVKVTQSSRYLVKRTGEKVFLECVQDMDHENMFWYRQDPGLGLRLIYFSYDVKMKEKGDIPEGYSVSREKKERFSLILESASTNQTSMYLCASSLGHNTDTQYFGPGTRLTVL.

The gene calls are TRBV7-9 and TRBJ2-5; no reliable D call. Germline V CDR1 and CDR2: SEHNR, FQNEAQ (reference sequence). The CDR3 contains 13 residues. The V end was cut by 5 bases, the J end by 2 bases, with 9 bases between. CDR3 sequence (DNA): TGTGCCAGCAGCCCAAGTGCACAAGAGACCCAGTACTTC. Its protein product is CASSPSAQETQYF.

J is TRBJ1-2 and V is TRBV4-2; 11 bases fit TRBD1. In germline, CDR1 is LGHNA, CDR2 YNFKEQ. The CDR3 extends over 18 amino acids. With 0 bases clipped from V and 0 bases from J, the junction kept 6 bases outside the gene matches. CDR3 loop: CASSQEWDRGYPNYGYTF. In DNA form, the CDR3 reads TGTGCCAGCAGCCAAGAATGGGACAGGGGGTATCCTAACTATGGCTACACCTTC.

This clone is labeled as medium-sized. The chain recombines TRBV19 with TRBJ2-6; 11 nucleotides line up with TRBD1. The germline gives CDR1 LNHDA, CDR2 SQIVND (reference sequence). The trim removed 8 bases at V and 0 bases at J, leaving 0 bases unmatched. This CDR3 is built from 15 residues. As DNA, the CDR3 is TGTGCCAGTGGGACAGGGGGCTCTGGGGCCAACGTCCTGACTTTC. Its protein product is CASGTGGSGANVLTF.

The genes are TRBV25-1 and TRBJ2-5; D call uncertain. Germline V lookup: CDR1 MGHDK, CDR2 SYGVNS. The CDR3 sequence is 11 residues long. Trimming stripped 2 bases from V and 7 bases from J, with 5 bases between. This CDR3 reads CASSEVRTQYF. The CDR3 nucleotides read TGTGCCAGCAGTGAAGTTAGGACCCAGTACTTC.

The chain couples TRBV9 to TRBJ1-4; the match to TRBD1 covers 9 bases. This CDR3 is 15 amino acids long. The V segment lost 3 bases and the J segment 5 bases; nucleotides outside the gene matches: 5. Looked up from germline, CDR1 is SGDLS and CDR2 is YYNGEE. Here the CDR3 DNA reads TGTGCCAGCAGCGCGACCGGGACAGGGAATGAAAAACTGTTTTTT. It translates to CASSATGTGNEKLFF.

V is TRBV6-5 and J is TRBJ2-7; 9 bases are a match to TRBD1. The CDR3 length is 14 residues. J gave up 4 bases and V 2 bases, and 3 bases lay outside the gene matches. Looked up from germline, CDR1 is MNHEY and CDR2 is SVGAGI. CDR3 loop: CASSYGTGPYEQYF. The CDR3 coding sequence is TGTGCCAGCAGTTACGGGACAGGGCCATACGAGCAGTACTTC.

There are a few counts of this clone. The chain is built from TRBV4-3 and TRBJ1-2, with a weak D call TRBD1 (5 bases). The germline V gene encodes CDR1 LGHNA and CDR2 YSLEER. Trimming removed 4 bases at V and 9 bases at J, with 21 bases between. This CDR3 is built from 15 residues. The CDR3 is CASSRLPAQGLSYTF. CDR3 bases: TGCGCCAGCAGCCGACTACCGGCCCAGGGACTAAGCTACACCTTC.

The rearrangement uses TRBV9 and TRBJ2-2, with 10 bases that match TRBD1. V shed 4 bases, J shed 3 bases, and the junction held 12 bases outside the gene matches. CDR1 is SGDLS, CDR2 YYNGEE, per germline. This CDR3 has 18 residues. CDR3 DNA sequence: TGTGCCAGCAGCCCGAATCCCCCGGGACAGGGGCACACCGGGGAGCTGTTTTTT. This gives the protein CASSPNPPGQGHTGELFF.

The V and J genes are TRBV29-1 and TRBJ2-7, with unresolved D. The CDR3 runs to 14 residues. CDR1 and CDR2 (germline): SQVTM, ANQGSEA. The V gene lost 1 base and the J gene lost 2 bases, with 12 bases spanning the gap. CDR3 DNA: TGCAGCGTTGAAGTCCCAGGCCAGACCTACGAGCAGTACTTC. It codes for CSVEVPGQTYEQYF.

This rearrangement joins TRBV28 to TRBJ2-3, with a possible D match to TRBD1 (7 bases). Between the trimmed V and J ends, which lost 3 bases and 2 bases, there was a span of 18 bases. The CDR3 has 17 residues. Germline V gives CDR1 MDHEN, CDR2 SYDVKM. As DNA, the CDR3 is TGTGCCAGCAGTTTGGAGGGGACAGACTCATTCACAGATACGCAGTATTTT. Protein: CASSLEGTDSFTDTQYF. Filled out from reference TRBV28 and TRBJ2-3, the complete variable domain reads DVKVTQSSRYLVKRTGEKVFLECVQDMDHENMFWYRQDPGLGLRLIYFSYDVKMKEKGDIPEGYSVSREKKERFSLILESASTNQTSMYLCASSLEGTDSFTDTQYFGPGTRLTVL.

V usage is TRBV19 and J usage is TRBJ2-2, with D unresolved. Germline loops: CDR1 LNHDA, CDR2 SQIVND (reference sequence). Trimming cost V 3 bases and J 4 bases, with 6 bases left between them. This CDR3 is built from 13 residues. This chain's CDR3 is CASSILGTGELFF. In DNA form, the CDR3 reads TGTGCCAGTAGTATTCTGGGCACCGGGGAGCTGTTTTTT. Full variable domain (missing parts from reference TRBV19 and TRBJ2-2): DGGITQSPKYLFRKEGQNVTLSCEQNLNHDAMYWYRQDPGQGLRLIYYSQIVNDFQKGDIAEGYSVSREKKESFPLTVTSAQKNPTAFYLCASSILGTGELFFGEGSRLTVL.

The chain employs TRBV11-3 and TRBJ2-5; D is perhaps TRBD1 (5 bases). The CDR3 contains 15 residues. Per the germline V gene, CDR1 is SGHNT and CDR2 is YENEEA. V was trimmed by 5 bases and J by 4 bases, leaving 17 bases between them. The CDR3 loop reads CASSQTTGSTETQYF. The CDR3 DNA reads TGTGCCAGCAGCCAAACCACAGGTTCTACAGAGACCCAGTACTTC.

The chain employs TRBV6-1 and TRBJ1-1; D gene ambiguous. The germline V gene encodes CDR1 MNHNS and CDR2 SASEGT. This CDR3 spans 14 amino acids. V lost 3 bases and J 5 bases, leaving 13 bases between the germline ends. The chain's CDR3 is CASSDRGEGTEAFF. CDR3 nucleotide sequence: TGTGCCAGCAGTGATCGTGGGGAAGGAACTGAAGCTTTCTTT.

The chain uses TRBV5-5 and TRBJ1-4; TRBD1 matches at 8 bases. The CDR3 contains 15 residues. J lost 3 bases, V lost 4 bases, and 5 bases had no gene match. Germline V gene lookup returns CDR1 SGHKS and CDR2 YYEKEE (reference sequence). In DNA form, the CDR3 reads TGTGCCAGCAGCCCGGACAGGGTACCTAATGAAAAACTGTTTTTT. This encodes CASSPDRVPNEKLFF.